The next 27 T cell receptor beta chains were all read from a single sample in a study of blood T cell repertoires in COVID-19. TCRdb's copy holds only in-frame clones and misses some; the assay was immunoSEQ multiplex PCR. The sample yields 290,000 or so clones, 90% seen once. Source material: PBMCs or T cells enriched from blood (not recorded which). The receptors stem from a woman under 30 with acute COVID-19.

Concerning this clone itself: The same CDR3 arises from other DNA sequences in this sample as well. The rearrangement links TRBV28 to TRBJ1-3, with a tentative D call TRBD1 (5 bases). The germline gives CDR1 MDHEN, CDR2 SYDVKM. This CDR3 has 14 amino acids. Trimming shortened V by 2 bases and J by 2 bases, and 7 bases separated the two germline ends. CDR3 in amino acids: CASSLGGAGNTIYF. For the CDR3, the DNA is TGTGCCAGCAGTTTAGGAGGGGCTGGAAACACCATATATTTT.

As DNA, the CDR3 is TGTGCCAGTAGTTTGACAGGGTTCTACGAGCAGTACTTC. It specifies CASSLTGFYEQYF. This chain connects TRBV19 to TRBJ2-7; the match to TRBD1 covers 7 bases. Germline V CDR1 and CDR2: LNHDA, SQIVND (reference sequence). The length of the CDR3 is 13 residues. The ends lost 5 bases at V and 3 bases at J; junction bases unmatched: 4.

The DNA for the CDR3 is TGTGCCAGCAAGGGCCGGGGTGAGCAGTTCTTC. This translates into CASKGRGEQFF. This rearrangement joins TRBV28 to TRBJ2-1; D is perhaps TRBD2 (5 bases). Between the trimmed V and J ends, which lost 7 bases and 9 bases, there was a span of 10 bases. The germline gives CDR1 MDHEN, CDR2 SYDVKM. The CDR3 runs 11 residues.

The chain recombines TRBV5-6 with TRBJ2-7; 11 nucleotides agree with TRBD1. The germline V gene has CDR1 SGHDT and CDR2 YYEEEE. V shed 0 bases and J 5 bases; nucleotides not matched to a gene: 10. The CDR3 is made up of 17 amino acids. The CDR3 loop reads CASSLVPGQGAKDEQYF. The DNA of the CDR3 is TGTGCCAGCAGCTTGGTGCCTGGACAGGGGGCGAAGGACGAGCAGTACTTC.

This clone appeared a few times. V and J are TRBV7-9 and TRBJ2-3; TRBD2 aligns across 9 bases. The trim removed 5 bases at V and 3 bases at J, leaving 6 bases unmatched. CDR1 is SEHNR, CDR2 FQNEAQ, per germline (reference sequence). The CDR3 extends over 15 amino acids. CDR3 DNA sequence: TGTGCCAGCAGCGTTAGCGGGAGAGGAACAGATACGCAGTATTTT. Translating gives CASSVSGRGTDTQYF.

The J gene is TRBJ1-1, the V gene TRBV18; D gene uncertain. With 4 bases removed from V and 5 bases from J, the gap between germline ends came to 14 bases. The germline V gene encodes CDR1 KGHSH and CDR2 LQKENI. CDR3 length equals 14 residues. The DNA of the CDR3 is TGTGCCAGCTCACTGGGTGATCGGGGTACTGAAGCTTTCTTT. This translates into CASSLGDRGTEAFF.

The chain carries TRBV28 and TRBJ2-3, with TRBD1 identical over 8 bases. The CDR3 runs 16 residues. The germline V gene encodes CDR1 MDHEN and CDR2 SYDVKM. With V trimmed by 6 bases and J by 5 bases, 13 bases remained unmatched. CDR3 nucleotide sequence: TGTGCCAGCAGCCTAAACCCAGGGGGCTTCGGAGATACGCAGTATTTT. Protein: CASSLNPGGFGDTQYF.

The rearrangement links TRBV9 to TRBJ2-1, with 7 bases identical to TRBD2. The CDR3 is made up of 16 amino acids. Per the germline V gene, CDR1 is SGDLS and CDR2 is YYNGEE. V lost 4 bases, J lost 7 bases, and 14 bases stayed unmatched. This CDR3 reads CASSNRAGSDPNEQFF. DNA of the CDR3: TGTGCCAGCAGCAATAGAGCGGGGAGTGACCCAAATGAGCAGTTCTTC.

The chain couples TRBV5-1 to TRBJ1-5, with 7 positions matching TRBD1. This CDR3 contains 14 residues. Germline lookup yields CDR1 SGHRS and CDR2 YFSETQ. After removal of 0 bases from V and 8 bases from J, the junction contained 5 bases not matched to a gene. CDR3 sequence: CASSLVQGMEPQHF. In DNA form, the CDR3 reads TGCGCCAGCAGCTTGGTACAGGGGATGGAGCCCCAGCATTTT.

Regarding this clone: An end of the junction differs from the germline gene, which may be a read error. This rearrangement joins TRBV7-7 to TRBJ2-3; 8 positions agree with TRBD2. This CDR3 region has 17 residues. Germline lookup yields CDR1 SSHAT and CDR2 FNYEAQ (reference sequence). In DNA form, the CDR3 reads TGTGCTAGCAGCCCAGGCCTAGCGGGCGCTAGCACAGATACGCAGTATTTT. Its translation is CASSPGLAGASTDTQYF.

The V gene is TRBV7-3, the J gene TRBJ2-1; D unclear. The CDR3 is made up of 13 amino acids. The V end was cut by 3 bases, the J end by 3 bases, with 6 bases between. The germline V gene encodes CDR1 SGHTA and CDR2 FQGTGA. CDR3: CASSFSVYNEQFF. In nucleotides, the CDR3 is TGTGCCAGCAGCTTCTCCGTCTACAATGAGCAGTTCTTC.

This clone was seen only once. V is TRBV19 and J is TRBJ2-1, with 7 nucleotides matching TRBD1. CDR1 is LNHDA and CDR2 is SQIVND in the germline V gene (reference sequence). Unmatched junction bases numbered 4, after V lost 8 bases and J lost 9 bases. The CDR3 is 11 residues long. CDR3 residues: CASSTGIEQFF. CDR3 coding DNA: TGTGCCAGTTCGACAGGGATTGAGCAGTTCTTC.

V gene TRBV3-1 (or the pseudogene TRBV3-2) combines with J gene TRBJ2-2, with 7 bases lining up with TRBD1. This CDR3 has 15 amino acids. Germline trimming cut 4 bases from V and 6 bases from J; bases unmatched to any gene: 8. Germline CDR1 reads LGHDT; CDR2 reads YNNKEL (reference sequence). Written as DNA, the CDR3 is TGTGCCAGCAGCCCTGACAGGGTCTTTGCCGGGGAGCTGTTTTTT. Residues: CASSPDRVFAGELFF.

The rearrangement links TRBV11-2 to TRBJ2-1, with 7 bases aligning to TRBD2. The V gene end was trimmed by 5 bases and the J gene end by 1 base; junction bases not matched to a gene: 5. Germline CDR1 reads SGHAT; CDR2 reads FQNNGV. The CDR3 totals 15 residues. The CDR3 coding sequence is TGTGCCAGCAGCCCAGCGGGAAGATCCTACAATGAGCAGTTCTTC. Protein sequence: CASSPAGRSYNEQFF.

This clone has just one count. The CDR3 spells CASSPYLNYGYTF. The CDR3 DNA reads as TGTGCCAGCAGTCCCTACCTAAACTATGGCTACACCTTC. The chain links TRBV7-2 to TRBJ1-2; no definite D call. CDR1 and CDR2 from the germline V gene are SGHTA and FQGNSA. Trimming removed 6 bases from V and 2 bases from J, with 10 bases in between. The CDR3 extends over 13 amino acids.

The genes are TRBV5-8 and TRBJ2-1, with D possibly matching TRBD2 (6 bases). The CDR3 runs to 16 residues. The germline V and J ends were trimmed by 3 bases and 7 bases, with 20 bases remaining between them. Germline-derived CDR1 and CDR2 are SGHTS and YDEGEE. CDR3 coding DNA: TGTGCCAGCAGCTCAGCCCGGGACTCAGTGGGGAATGAGCAGTTCTTC. This translates into CASSSARDSVGNEQFF. Complete variable domain (other parts from reference TRBV5-8 and TRBJ2-1): EAGVTQSPTHLIKTRGQQATLRCSPISGHTSVYWYQQALGLGLQFLLWYDEGEERNRGNFPPRFSGRQFPNYSSELNVNALELEDSALYLCASSSARDSVGNEQFFGPGTRLTVL.

The sample holds a few counts of this clone. The chain employs TRBV28 and TRBJ2-7, with 7 bases matching TRBD1. The CDR3 is 13 amino acids. Germline loops: CDR1 MDHEN, CDR2 SYDVKM. V was clipped by 5 bases and J by 4 bases; unmatched bases: 5. CDR3 in DNA: TGTGCCAGCAGTAGGGGGCCTTTATACGAGCAGTACTTC. Its protein product is CASSRGPLYEQYF.

The rearrangement links TRBV6-6 to TRBJ2-2; D remains unclear. CDR3 size: 12 residues. Per germline, CDR1 MNHNY and CDR2 SVGAGI (reference sequence). V lost 7 bases, J lost 3 bases, and 6 bases lay in between. In nucleotides, the CDR3 is TGTGCCAGCACCCCCGACACCGGGGAGCTGTTTTTT. This translates into CASTPDTGELFF.

A single count supports this clone. The V gene is TRBV28, the J gene TRBJ1-4, with D perhaps matching TRBD1 (6 bases). CDR1 and CDR2 (germline): MDHEN, SYDVKM. This CDR3 is built from 13 residues. V was cut by 3 bases and J by 7 bases, with 9 bases left in between. The CDR3 DNA reads TGTGCCAGCAGTTTGGGACAACGTGAAAAACTGTTTTTT. Protein sequence: CASSLGQREKLFF.

The chain carries TRBV4-1 and TRBJ1-2, with D possibly TRBD1 on 6 matching bases. V was clipped by 0 bases and J by 8 bases, with 22 bases between them. CDR3 length: 17 residues. Germline V lookup: CDR1 MGHRA, CDR2 YSYEKL. The CDR3 nucleotides read TGCGCCAGCAGCCAAGATGGGGGACAAGGGGGAGGGAAAGGCTACACCTTC. This sequence encodes CASSQDGGQGGGKGYTF.

About this clone itself: The sample carries other DNA sequences with the same CDR3. V gene TRBV5-1 combines with J gene TRBJ1-5; 10 nucleotides line up with TRBD1. The length of the CDR3 is 14 residues. The V segment lost 4 bases and the J segment 5 bases; nucleotides outside the gene matches: 3. Germline CDR1 SGHRS, CDR2 YFSETQ. CDR3 in amino acids: CASSLGQGDQPQHF. For the CDR3, the DNA is TGCGCCAGCAGCCTAGGACAGGGGGATCAGCCCCAGCATTTT.

V usage is TRBV27 and J usage is TRBJ2-1; D gene unclear. This CDR3 is 14 amino acids long. Trimming removed 4 bases from V and 6 bases from J, with 13 bases in between. The germline gives CDR1 MNHEY, CDR2 SMNVEV (reference sequence). DNA of the CDR3: TGTGCCAGCAGTTCCTTAAAATTCCCCAATGAGCAGTTCTTC. Residues: CASSSLKFPNEQFF.

The chain carries TRBV19 and TRBJ1-1; D gene unclear. Germline V gene lookup returns CDR1 LNHDA and CDR2 SQIVND (reference sequence). This CDR3 comprises 15 residues. V dropped 10 bases and J dropped 6 bases, with 24 bases sitting between them. CDR3 in amino acids: CATKSPSDFSAEAFF. The CDR3 nucleotides are TGTGCCACCAAAAGCCCATCTGACTTCAGCGCTGAAGCTTTCTTT.

This clone was counted only a few times. V usage is TRBV18 and J usage is TRBJ2-1; D perhaps matches TRBD1 (6 bases). Germline assignment: CDR1 KGHSH and CDR2 LQKENI. V lost 6 bases and J 5 bases, leaving 17 bases between the germline ends. The CDR3 runs to 15 residues. CDR3 nucleotides: TGTGCCAGCTCCACACAGGGTTGGGGTAACAATGAGCAGTTCTTC. It yields the protein CASSTQGWGNNEQFF.

The chain uses TRBV28 and TRBJ1-2; perhaps TRBD1 as D (6 bases). Trimming took off 6 bases at V and 3 bases at J, with 11 bases between the two ends. Germline V gene lookup returns CDR1 MDHEN and CDR2 SYDVKM. The CDR3 is 13 amino acids. CDR3 in DNA: TGTGCCAGCAGCAAGGACAGTTACTATGGCTACACCTTC. It codes for CASSKDSYYGYTF.

J is TRBJ2-1 and V is TRBV27, with D perhaps TRBD2 (6 bases). Trimming removed 2 bases at V and 3 bases at J, with 11 bases between. The CDR3 is made up of 15 amino acids. Looked up from germline, CDR1 is MNHEY and CDR2 is SMNVEV (reference sequence). The CDR3 DNA reads as TGTGCCAGCAGTTTACCGGGACTGGACTACAATGAGCAGTTCTTC. Protein: CASSLPGLDYNEQFF.

The table lists this clone with a count of one. Other DNA sequences in the sample encode the same CDR3. The genes are TRBV6-5 and TRBJ2-7; D uncertain. Germline-derived CDR1 and CDR2 are MNHEY and SVGAGI. This CDR3 has 12 residues. Deletions cut 4 bases from V and 0 bases from J, with 4 bases between. CDR3 DNA: TGTGCCAGCAGTTCCAGCTCCTACGAGCAGTACTTC. Its translation is CASSSSSYEQYF.